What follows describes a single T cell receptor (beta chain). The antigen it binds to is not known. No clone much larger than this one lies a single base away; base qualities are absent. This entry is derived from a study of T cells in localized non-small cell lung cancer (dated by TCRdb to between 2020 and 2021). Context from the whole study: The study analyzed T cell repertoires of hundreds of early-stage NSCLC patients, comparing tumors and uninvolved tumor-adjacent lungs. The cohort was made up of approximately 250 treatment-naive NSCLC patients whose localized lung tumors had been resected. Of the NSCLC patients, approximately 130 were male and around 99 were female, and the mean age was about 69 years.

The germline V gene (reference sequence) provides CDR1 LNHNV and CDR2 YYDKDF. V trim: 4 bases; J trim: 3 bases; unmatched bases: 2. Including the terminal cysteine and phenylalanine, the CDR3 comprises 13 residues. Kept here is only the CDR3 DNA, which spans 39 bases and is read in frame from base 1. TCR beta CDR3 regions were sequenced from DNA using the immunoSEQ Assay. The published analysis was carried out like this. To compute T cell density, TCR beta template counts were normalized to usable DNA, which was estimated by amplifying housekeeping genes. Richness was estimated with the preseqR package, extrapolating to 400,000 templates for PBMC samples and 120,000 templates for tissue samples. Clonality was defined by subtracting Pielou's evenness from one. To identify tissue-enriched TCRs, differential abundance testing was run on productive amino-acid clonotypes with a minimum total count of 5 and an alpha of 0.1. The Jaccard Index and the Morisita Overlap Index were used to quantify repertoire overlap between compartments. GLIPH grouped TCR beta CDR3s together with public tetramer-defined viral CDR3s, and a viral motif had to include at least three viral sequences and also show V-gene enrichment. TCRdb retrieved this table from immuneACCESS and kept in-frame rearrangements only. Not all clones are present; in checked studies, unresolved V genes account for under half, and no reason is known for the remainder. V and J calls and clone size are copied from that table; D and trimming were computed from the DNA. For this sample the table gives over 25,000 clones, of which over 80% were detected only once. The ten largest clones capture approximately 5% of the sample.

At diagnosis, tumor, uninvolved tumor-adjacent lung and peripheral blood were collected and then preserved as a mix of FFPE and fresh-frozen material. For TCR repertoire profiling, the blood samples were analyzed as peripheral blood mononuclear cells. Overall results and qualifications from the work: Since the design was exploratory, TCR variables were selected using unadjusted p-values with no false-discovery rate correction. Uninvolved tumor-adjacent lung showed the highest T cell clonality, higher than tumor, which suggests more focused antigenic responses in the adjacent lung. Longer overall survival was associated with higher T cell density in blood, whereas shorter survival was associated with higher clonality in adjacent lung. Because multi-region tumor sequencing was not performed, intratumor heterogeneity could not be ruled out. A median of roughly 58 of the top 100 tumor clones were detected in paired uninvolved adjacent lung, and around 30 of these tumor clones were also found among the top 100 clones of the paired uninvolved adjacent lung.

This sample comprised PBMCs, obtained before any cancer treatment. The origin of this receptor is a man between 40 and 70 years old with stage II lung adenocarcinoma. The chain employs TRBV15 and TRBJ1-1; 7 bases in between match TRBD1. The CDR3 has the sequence CATSIDRDTEAFF. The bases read TGTGCCACCAGCATCGACAGGGACACTGAAGCTTTCTTT.